This record looks at one T cell receptor (beta chain) sequence and its context. The target antigen is unknown. TCRdb's table, derived via immunoSEQ multiplex PCR, lists solely in-frame clones and lacks some. In the table there are around 56,000 clones, about 90% of which are singletons. CDR1 and CDR2 (germline): SGHNT, YYREEE (reference sequence). This CDR3 is 14 amino acids long. V was pared by 6 bases and J by 1 base, with 10 bases between. The data were taken from a study of T cell responses to AZD1222 COVID-19 vaccine. Whole-study results and caveats: Donors in the cohort were predominantly white British and more often female, and clonal diversity was possibly underestimated. Spike-specific TCR breadth and depth grew following two AZD1222 doses.

The gene calls are TRBV5-4 and TRBJ2-2; D remains unclear. The TCR was taken from an adult who received the AZD1222 COVID-19 vaccine. This specimen was peripheral blood, taken 28 days after the second AZD1222 dose. The CDR3 protein is CASINPRNTGELFF. The CDR3 bases are TGTGCCAGCATCAACCCCAGGAACACCGGGGAGCTGTTTTTT.